Described below is a single TCR beta chain sequence and its context. Its antigen is unknown. These data come from a study of OX40 agonist ivuxolimab in advanced cancers. About the study: Eligibility admitted prior anti-PD-1, anti-PD-L1 or anti-CTLA-4 therapy; about 42% had some. Study conclusions and caveats: The mean number of expanded clones was higher in CD8+ T cells than in CD4+.

Any history of autoimmune disease or systemic immunosuppression disqualified patients. At cycle 4 day 1, cycle 7 day 1, and baseline, blood was sampled. Clones were read by immunoSEQ multiplex PCR, and TCRdb kept only the in-frame ones, dropping some. The sample records 57,000 or so clones, more than 75% being singletons. CDR1 and CDR2 (germline): SGHKS, YYEKEE (reference sequence). Trimming left V 3 bases short and J 0 bases short, with 15 bases between. This CDR3 is 16 amino acids long. The material was CD4+ or CD8+ T cells sorted from blood, obtained in a trial of the OX40 agonist ivuxolimab. This receptor was identified in an adult with an advanced solid tumor such as melanoma, head and neck, liver or kidney cancer. This rearrangement joins TRBV5-5 to TRBJ1-1; possible D gene TRBD1, 6 bases. The CDR3 reads CASSSPGAWVNTEAFF. The CDR3 nucleotides read TGTGCCAGCAGCTCACCGGGGGCGTGGGTGAACACTGAAGCTTTCTTT.